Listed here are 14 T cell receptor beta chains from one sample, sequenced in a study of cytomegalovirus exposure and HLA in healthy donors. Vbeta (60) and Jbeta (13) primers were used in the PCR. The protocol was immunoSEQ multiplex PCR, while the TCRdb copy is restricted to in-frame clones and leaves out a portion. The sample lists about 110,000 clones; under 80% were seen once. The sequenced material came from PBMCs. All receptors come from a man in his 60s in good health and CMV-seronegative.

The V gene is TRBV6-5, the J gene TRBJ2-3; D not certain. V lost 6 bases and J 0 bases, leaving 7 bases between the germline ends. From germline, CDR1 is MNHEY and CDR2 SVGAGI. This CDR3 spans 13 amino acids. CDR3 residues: CASSRRSTDTQYF. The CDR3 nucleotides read TGTGCCAGCAGCCGTAGAAGCACAGATACGCAGTATTTT.

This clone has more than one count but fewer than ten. Here the CDR3 reads CASSYRADTQYF. In DNA form, the CDR3 reads TGTGCCAGCAGCTACAGGGCAGATACGCAGTATTTT. The chain couples TRBV7-9 to TRBJ2-3; the D gene is possibly TRBD1 (6 bases). CDR3 length: 12 residues. Trimming took off 4 bases at V and 4 bases at J, with 6 bases between the two ends. Germline CDR1 SEHNR, CDR2 FQNEAQ (reference sequence).

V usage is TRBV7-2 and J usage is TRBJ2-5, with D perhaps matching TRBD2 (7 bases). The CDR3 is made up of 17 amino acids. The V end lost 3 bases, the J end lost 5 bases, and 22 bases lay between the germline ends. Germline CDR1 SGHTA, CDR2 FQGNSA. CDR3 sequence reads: CASSFGPLGGAGETQYF. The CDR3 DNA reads TGTGCCAGCAGCTTTGGGCCTTTGGGGGGGGCCGGGGAGACCCAGTACTTC. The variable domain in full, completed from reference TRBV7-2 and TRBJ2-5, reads GAGVSQSPSNKVTEKGKDVELRCDPISGHTALYWYRQSLGQGLEFLIYFQGNSAPDKSGLPSDRFSAERTGGSVSTLTIQRTQQEDSAVYLCASSFGPLGGAGETQYFGPGTRLLVL.

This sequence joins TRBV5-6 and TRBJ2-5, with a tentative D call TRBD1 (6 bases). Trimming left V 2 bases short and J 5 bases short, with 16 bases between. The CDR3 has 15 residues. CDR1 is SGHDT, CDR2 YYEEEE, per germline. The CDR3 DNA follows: TGTGCCAGCAGCTTTGGTGGAAGAGGGGGTGAGACCCAGTACTTC. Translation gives CASSFGGRGGETQYF.

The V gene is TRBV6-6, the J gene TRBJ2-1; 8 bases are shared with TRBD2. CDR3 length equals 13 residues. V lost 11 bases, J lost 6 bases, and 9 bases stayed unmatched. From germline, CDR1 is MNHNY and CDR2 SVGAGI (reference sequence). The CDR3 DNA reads TGTGCCGCCCACGGGGGGGGAGGCAATGAGCAGTTCTTC. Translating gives CAAHGGGGNEQFF.

CDR3 sequence (DNA): TGTGCCAGCAGTTACACTAGCCAAAGTGGGCAGTTCTTC. This encodes CASSYTSQSGQFF. V gene TRBV6-6 combines with J gene TRBJ2-1; TRBD2 is a possible D gene (6 bases). The CDR3 covers 13 residues. Looked up from germline, CDR1 is MNHNY and CDR2 is SVGAGI (reference sequence). V dropped 2 bases and J dropped 12 bases, with 14 bases sitting between them.

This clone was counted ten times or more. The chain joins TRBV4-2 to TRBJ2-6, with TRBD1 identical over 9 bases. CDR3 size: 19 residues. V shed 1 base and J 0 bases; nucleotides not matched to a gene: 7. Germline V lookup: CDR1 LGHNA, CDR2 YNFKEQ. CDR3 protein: CASSQGRDRARSGANVLTF. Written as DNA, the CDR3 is TGTGCCAGCAGCCAAGGCCGGGACAGGGCCCGCTCTGGGGCCAACGTCCTGACTTTC.

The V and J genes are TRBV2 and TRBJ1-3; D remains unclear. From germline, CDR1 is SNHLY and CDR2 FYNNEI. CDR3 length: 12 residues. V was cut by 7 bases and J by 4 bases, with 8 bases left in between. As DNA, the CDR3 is TGTGCCAGCAAGACTACCGGAAACACCATATATTTT. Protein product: CASKTTGNTIYF.

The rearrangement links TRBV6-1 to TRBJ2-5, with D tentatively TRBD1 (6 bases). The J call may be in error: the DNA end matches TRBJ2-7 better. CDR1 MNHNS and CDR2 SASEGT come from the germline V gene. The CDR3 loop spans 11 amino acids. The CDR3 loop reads CASSTGYEQYF. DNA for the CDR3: TGTGCCAGCAGTACAGGGTACGAGCAGTACTTC.

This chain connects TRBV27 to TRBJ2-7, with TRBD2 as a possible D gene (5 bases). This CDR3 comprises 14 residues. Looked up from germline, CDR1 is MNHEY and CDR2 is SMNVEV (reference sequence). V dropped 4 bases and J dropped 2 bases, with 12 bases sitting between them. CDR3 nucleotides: TGTGCCAGCAGTTCGCCAGGAGGTACCTACGAGCAGTACTTC. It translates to CASSSPGGTYEQYF.

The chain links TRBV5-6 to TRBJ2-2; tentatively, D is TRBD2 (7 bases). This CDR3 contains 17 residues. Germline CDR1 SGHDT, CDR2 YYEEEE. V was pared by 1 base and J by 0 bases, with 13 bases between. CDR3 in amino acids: CASSLFEGGPNTGELFF. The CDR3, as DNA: TGTGCCAGCAGCTTGTTTGAGGGGGGGCCGAACACCGGGGAGCTGTTTTTT.

DNA for the CDR3: TGTGCCATCAGGCGCGAGCTCAATCAGCCCCAGCATTTT. Amino acids: CAIRRELNQPQHF. The chain has TRBV10-3 and TRBJ1-5; D is unclear. Trimming removed 6 bases from V and 3 bases from J, with 9 bases in between. Germline CDR1 ENHRY, CDR2 SYGVKD. The CDR3 loop spans 13 amino acids.

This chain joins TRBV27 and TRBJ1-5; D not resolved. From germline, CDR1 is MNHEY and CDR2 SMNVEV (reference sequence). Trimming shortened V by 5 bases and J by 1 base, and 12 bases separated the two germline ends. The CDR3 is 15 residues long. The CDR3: CASSRTAESNQPQHF. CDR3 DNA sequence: TGTGCCAGCAGTCGCACCGCGGAGAGCAATCAGCCCCAGCATTTT.

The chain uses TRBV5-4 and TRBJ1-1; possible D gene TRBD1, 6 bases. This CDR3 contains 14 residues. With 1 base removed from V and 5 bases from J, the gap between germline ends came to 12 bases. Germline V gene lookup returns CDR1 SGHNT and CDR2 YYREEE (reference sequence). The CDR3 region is CASSLRGGGTEAFF. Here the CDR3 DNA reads TGTGCCAGCAGCTTGAGGGGGGGCGGAACTGAAGCTTTCTTT.